Each of the 15 T cell receptor beta chains below was sequenced from the same sample in a study of T cell changes during pregnancy in multiple sclerosis. Method: immunoSEQ multiplex PCR; TCRdb's copy keeps in-frame clones and lacks some. The sample gives 90,000 to 120,000 clones, approximately 93% of which show up once; roughly 3.5% is in the top ten. The sequences come from peripheral blood, collected after pregnancy. These receptors came from a female donor with multiple sclerosis, enrolled in a pregnancy study.

The chain recombines TRBV11-3 with TRBJ2-2; 8 bases map to TRBD2. The junction had 5 bases not matched to a gene; V was cut back by 2 bases and J by 6 bases. CDR1 SGHNT and CDR2 YENEEA come from the germline V gene. The CDR3 runs 15 residues. The CDR3 loop reads CASSLPGLGSGELFF. The CDR3 bases are TGTGCCAGCAGCTTACCGGGACTAGGGTCCGGGGAGCTGTTTTTT.

The chain has TRBV6-6 and TRBJ1-1; D unclear. The CDR3 has 13 amino acids. Germline loops: CDR1 MNHNY, CDR2 SVGAGI (reference sequence). With 4 bases removed from V and 3 bases from J, the gap between germline ends came to 9 bases. CDR3: CASSSKPDTEAFF. The CDR3 nucleotides are TGTGCCAGCAGTTCCAAGCCGGACACTGAAGCTTTCTTT.

The chain links TRBV27 to TRBJ1-5; 8 bases map to TRBD1. The CDR3 runs to 14 residues. From germline, CDR1 is MNHEY and CDR2 SMNVEV (reference sequence). V dropped 5 bases and J dropped 5; count of bases not matched to a gene: 5. The CDR3 DNA follows: TGTGCCAGCAGTCCGGACAGGGAATATCAGCCCCAGCATTTT. Its translation: CASSPDREYQPQHF.

CDR3 in amino acids: CASRRTGTGESGYTF. In nucleotides, the CDR3 is TGCGCCAGCAGAAGAACCGGGACAGGGGAAAGCGGCTACACCTTC. The V call is TRBV5-1, the J call TRBJ1-2; 10 bases are shared with TRBD1. Germline CDR1 is SGHRS and CDR2 is YFSETQ. This CDR3 has 15 amino acids. V was pared by 5 bases and J by 8 bases, with 12 bases of the junction left unmatched. The whole variable domain, remainder taken from reference TRBV5-1 and TRBJ1-2, is KAGVTQTPRYLIKTRGQQVTLSCSPISGHRSVSWYQQTPGQGLQFLFEYFSETQRNKGNFPGRFSGRQFSNSRSEMNVSTLELGDSALYLCASRRTGTGESGYTFGSGTRLTVV.

A single count supports this clone. The chain employs TRBV6-5 and TRBJ2-7; 7 nucleotides agree with TRBD1. This CDR3 comprises 14 residues. The germline V gene encodes CDR1 MNHEY and CDR2 SVGAGI. V was pared by 5 bases and J by 2 bases, with 6 bases of the junction left unmatched. CDR3 loop: CASSRDSLTYEQYF. The CDR3 nucleotides are TGTGCCAGCAGTCGGGACAGCCTGACCTACGAGCAGTACTTC.

This chain joins TRBV29-1 and TRBJ2-7; 10 bases match TRBD1. J was trimmed by 6 bases and V by 7 bases; bases with no gene match: 9. Per the germline V gene, CDR1 is SQVTM and CDR2 is ANQGSEA. CDR3 length: 13 residues. CDR3 residues: CSGLDRGSSEQYF. The CDR3 DNA reads as TGCAGCGGCTTGGACAGGGGGTCTAGCGAGCAGTACTTC.

The chain joins TRBV9 to TRBJ1-2; 8 nucleotides line up with TRBD1. The CDR3 totals 15 residues. The V gene's germline CDR1 is SGDLS and CDR2 YYNGEE. The V gene end was trimmed by 4 bases and the J gene end by 3 bases; junction bases not matched to a gene: 8. The CDR3 coding sequence is TGTGCCAGCAGCCCGTCCGCGACAGGGGACTATGGCTACACCTTC. This codes for CASSPSATGDYGYTF.

The chain couples TRBV25-1 to TRBJ2-6; D ambiguous. Trimming removed 4 bases at V and 1 base at J, with 11 bases between. Looked up from germline, CDR1 is MGHDK and CDR2 is SYGVNS. CDR3 size: 16 residues. CDR3: CASSGAGSSGANVLTF. DNA of the CDR3: TGTGCCAGCAGTGGGGCCGGCAGTTCTGGGGCCAACGTCCTGACTTTC.

The V gene is TRBV15, the J gene TRBJ1-1; 7 bases map to TRBD1. Germline V lookup: CDR1 LNHNV, CDR2 YYDKDF (reference sequence). This CDR3 spans 16 amino acids. V dropped 0 bases and J dropped 1; count of bases not matched to a gene: 5. CDR3 sequence (DNA): TGTGCCACCAGCAGAGAAGGCAGGGGGTCGAACACTGAAGCTTTCTTT. Translating gives CATSREGRGSNTEAFF.

The chain has TRBV2 and TRBJ2-2; 10 bases map to TRBD1. V gave up 6 bases and J gave up 3 bases; unmatched junction bases: 1. Germline V gene data show CDR1 as SNHLY and CDR2 as FYNNEI. CDR3 length: 14 residues. CDR3 bases: TGTGCCAGCAGCGGGACAGGGGACACCGGGGAGCTGTTTTTT. This encodes CASSGTGDTGELFF.

This rearrangement joins TRBV7-3 to TRBJ1-1; D unclear. This CDR3 contains 13 residues. V lost 0 bases, J lost 6 bases, and 8 bases lay in between. Germline V CDR1 and CDR2: SGHTA, FQGTGA. In nucleotides, the CDR3 is TGTGCCAGCAGCTTAACCGGGTCCGCTGAAGCTTTCTTT. This gives the protein CASSLTGSAEAFF. Supplemented by reference TRBV7-3 and TRBJ1-1, the full variable domain reads GAGVSQTPSNKVTEKGKYVELRCDPISGHTALYWYRQSLGQGPEFLIYFQGTGAADDSGLPNDRFFAVRPEGSVSTLKIQRTERGDSAVYLCASSLTGSAEAFFGQGTRLTVV.

The chain is built from TRBV11-2 and TRBJ2-2; D perhaps matches TRBD2 (6 bases). Per the germline V gene, CDR1 is SGHAT and CDR2 is FQNNGV. This CDR3 region has 16 residues. V was trimmed by 4 bases and J by 2 bases, leaving 14 bases between them. CDR3 bases: TGTGCCAGCAGCTCCCCGGGGCGGGGTAACACCGGGGAGCTGTTTTTT. Protein: CASSSPGRGNTGELFF.

The rearrangement uses TRBV19 and TRBJ2-1; 7 bases fit TRBD1. Germline assignment: CDR1 LNHDA and CDR2 SQIVND (reference sequence). The V gene end was trimmed by 7 bases and the J gene end by 5 bases; junction bases not matched to a gene: 8. The CDR3 runs to 14 residues. CDR3 nucleotide sequence: TGTGCCAGTAAAGGGACAGTGGAGAACAATGAGCAGTTCTTC. It yields the protein CASKGTVENNEQFF.

This sequence joins TRBV5-8 and TRBJ1-4; D remains unclear. CDR3 size: 14 residues. V shed 4 bases and J shed 6 bases, with 13 bases lying between them. Germline-derived CDR1 and CDR2 are SGHTS and YDEGEE. CDR3 in amino acids: CASSTARRYEKLFF. CDR3 nucleotides: TGTGCCAGCAGCACGGCTCGGAGGTATGAAAAACTGTTTTTT.

The CDR3 here is CASSLGQGARDEQYF. CDR3 nucleotides: TGTGCCAGCAGCTTAGGGCAGGGGGCGCGTGACGAGCAGTACTTC. The chain joins TRBV11-2 to TRBJ2-7; 8 nucleotides line up with TRBD1. Germline V gives CDR1 SGHAT, CDR2 FQNNGV. Unmatched junction bases numbered 7, after V lost 1 base and J lost 5 bases. This CDR3 comprises 15 residues.